Listed below are T cell receptor beta chains from one sample, sequenced in a study of human versus mouse CDR3 diversity and MHC coevolution. The assay was immunoSEQ multiplex PCR, and TCRdb's table has in-frame clones only and misses some. The repertoire holds about 81,000 clones, with around 95% as singletons. The sample comprised naive CD4+ T cells from blood. These receptors were taken from a person aged 25 to 69 in good health. CDR3s include the opening cysteine and the closing phenylalanine or tryptophan. Size is stated for part of the rows, as once, few or many counts, or as a class when the clone is expanded.

NA TRBJ1-2 TRBV4-1 CASSQGDRRNYGYTF
once TRBJ2-7 TRBV7-8 CASTRLQGSSYEQYF
NA TRBJ1-2 TRBV29-1 CSVDWQRNYGYTF
NA TRBJ2-7 TRBV7-2 CASSPRTGYSYEQYF
NA TRBJ2-3 TRBV7-8 CAKSAGGTDTQYF
NA TRBJ2-5 TRBV14 CASSHLGQLQETQYF
NA TRBJ1-1 TRBV5-1 CASSLVNTVNTEAFF
NA TRBJ2-7 TRBV28 CATGLAGTYEQYF
NA TRBJ2-7 TRBV27 CASSLLTAGISYEQYF
NA TRBJ2-7 TRBV18 CASSPLGGDYEQYF
NA TRBJ1-5 TRBV9 CASSPDRAYEPQHF
NA TRBJ2-7 TRBV5-1 CASSLDHRGSSYEQYF
NA TRBJ2-3 TRBV6-5 CASKDLTDTQYF
NA TRBJ2-1 TRBV9 CASSVSSGRAVDEQFF
NA TRBJ1-2 TRBV6-5 CASSYSTGGYGYTF
NA TRBJ1-2 TRBV5-1 CASSLGTFYGYTF
few TRBJ2-3 TRBV5-1 CASSLEETLQYF
NA TRBJ1-5 TRBV19 CATAPGQGSQPQHF
NA TRBJ2-1 TRBV7-3 CASSLTARRDQPYNEQFF
once TRBJ2-4 TRBV7-9 CASSSQGGTKNIQYF
NA TRBJ2-7 TRBV2 CASSQIWTGFGYEQYF
NA TRBJ1-2 TRBV28 CASGRDGSTNGYTF
NA TRBJ1-1 TRBV5-1 CASSLRQGNTEAFF
NA TRBJ1-3 TRBV30 CAWSYPPGAGNTIYF
NA TRBJ2-1 TRBV4-2 CASSQDGDRIYNEQFF
NA TRBJ2-1 TRBV18 CASSLYGSGSSYNEQFF
NA TRBJ1-5 TRBV16 CASSQKGTGSNQPQHF
NA TRBJ2-4 TRBV7-3 CASSPGGGRSGNIQYF
NA TRBJ2-7 TRBV6-1 CASSSVRGSSYEQYF